This TCR beta chain was sequenced in a study of blood T cell repertoires in COVID-19 (dated by TCRdb to the early 2020s). About the study as a whole: Samples covering the acute and convalescent phases of COVID-19 were provided by collaborators in the United States, Italy and Spain. Samples were obtained from the ongoing ImmuneRACE study (first 160 participants) and from about 1,300 subjects provided by 6 global collaborators. Subjects who had been exposed to COVID-19, were actively infected with it, or had recovered from it provided the deeply sampled blood TCRbeta repertoires that made up the dataset. The prospective study material was composed of cDNA or gDNA derived from T cells, B-cell-depleted T cells, or PBMCs. Where HLA class I and class II types were available, the types were taken from metadata supplied by the sample provider, not from assay-based typing. Sample metadata almost always included a de-identified subject ID, COVID-19 status, age in years and sex. The repertoires were released in a freely available public database intended as a resource for research on the immune response to SARS-CoV-2.

TCRbeta CDR3 regions were amplified from genomic DNA by means of the immunoSEQ Assay, a bias-controlled multiplex PCR. The paper's processing steps were these. The number of nucleated cells in each sample was estimated from the amplification of reference gene primers within the assay. To quantify the absolute abundance of each unique TCRbeta CDR3 rearrangement, sequence reads were collapsed and filtered. Productive Simpson clonality was computed per sample as the square root of Simpson's diversity index over productive rearrangements. TCRdb obtained this table from immuneACCESS and retained in-frame rearrangements with V and J assigned. These tables miss some clones; where compared with another copy, unresolved V genes account for less than half of the shortfall, and the remainder is unexplained. The V and J calls and clone size were taken over from that table, and D and trimming were inferred from the DNA. Present in this sample are 450,000 to 500,000 clones, 75% to 90% of which were seen just once. Clones ranked in the top ten supply roughly 0.72% of the sample.

Study-wide findings and limitations: The amount of clinical and demographic metadata varied by source and participant and was provided uncurated.

The CDR3 starts with the cysteine, ends with the phenylalanine, and has 14 residues. This entry keeps only the CDR3 DNA: 42 bases, framed from base 1. The trim is 4 bases for V and 3 bases for J, with a gap of 15 bases between the germline ends. Looking up the germline V gene yields CDR1 SQVTM and CDR2 ANQGSEA. Enrolling through a virtual design, the prospective study's participants ranged in age from roughly 18 to 90 years and lived across roughly 24 United States geographic areas. In the prospective study, cohorts were assigned on the basis of participant-reported clinical history obtained from a screening survey and a study questionnaire. For ImmuneRACE Cohort 3, a participant was defined as recovered based on two consecutive negative NP/OP PCR tests, clearance by a healthcare professional, or resolution of symptoms. Each participant in the prospective study had whole blood, serum and a nasopharyngeal or oropharyngeal swab collected by mobile phlebotomists. Participants in the prospective study had the option to provide additional blood draws and questionnaires over a roughly 2-month period. Blood samples from the prospective study were shipped frozen or at room temperature prior to DNA extraction.

Turning to this clone: There is no known antigen for this receptor. Qualities for individual bases were not recorded, and no much larger clone is one base off.

The source material was PBMCs or T cells enriched from blood (not recorded which). The TCR was taken from a woman under 30 who had recovered from COVID-19. In this chain, TRBV29-1 is recombined with TRBJ1-2, with no D gene named confidently. The nucleotides are TGCAGCGTTGCTGACGGGAGAATAGACTATGGCTACACCTTC. Its protein is CSVADGRIDYGYTF. Extended through the reference TRBV29-1 and TRBJ1-2 proteins, this CDR3 yields the full variable domain: SAVISQKPSRDICQRGTSLTIQCQVDSQVTMMFWYRQQPGQSLTLIATANQGSEATYESGFVIDKFPISRPNLTFSTLTVSNMSPEDSSIYLCSVADGRIDYGYTFGSGTRLTVV.